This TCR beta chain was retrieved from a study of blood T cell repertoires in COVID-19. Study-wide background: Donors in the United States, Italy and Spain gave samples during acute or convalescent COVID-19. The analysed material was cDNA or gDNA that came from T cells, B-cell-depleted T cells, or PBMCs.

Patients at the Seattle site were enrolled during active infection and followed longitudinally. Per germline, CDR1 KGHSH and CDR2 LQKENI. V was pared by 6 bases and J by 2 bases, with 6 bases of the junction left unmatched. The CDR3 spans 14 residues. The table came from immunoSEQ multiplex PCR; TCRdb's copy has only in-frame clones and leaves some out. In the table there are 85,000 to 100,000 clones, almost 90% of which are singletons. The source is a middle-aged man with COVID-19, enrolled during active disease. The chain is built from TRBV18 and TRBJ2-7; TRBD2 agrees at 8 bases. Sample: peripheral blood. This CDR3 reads CASSRRGGPYEQYF. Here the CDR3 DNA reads TGTGCCAGCTCCCGCCGGGGGGGGCCCTACGAGCAGTACTTC.